This is a list of T cell receptor beta chains from one sample in a study of blood T cells in healthy people across ages. Using its own MiXCR run on the 5' RACE reads, TCRdb lists one record per CDR3 protein. Of 1.5 million to 2 million distinct CDR3 sequences detected, 34% appear once; the ten largest clones hold about 11%. The sequenced sample was blood. The receptors were gathered from a woman in her 30s in good health. Each CDR3 is given with its conserved first and last residue. A D gene is named only where the DNA matches it firmly. Size is stated for part of the rows, as once, few or many counts, or as a class when the clone is expanded.

v_call	j_call	clone_size	d_call	cdr3_aa	cdr3_nt
TRBV6-1	TRBJ2-5	-	TRBD2	CASSEGGWRGGYETQYF	TGTGCCAGCAGTGAAGGCGGGTGGCGGGGGGGCTATGAGACCCAGTACTTC
TRBV12-2	TRBJ2-6	once	-	CASRRQPGTGGSGANVLTF	TGTGCAAGTCGCCGCCAACCCGGGACAGGGGGCTCTGGGGCCAACGTCCTGACTTTC
TRBV9	TRBJ1-2	-	TRBD1	CASSVGAGGFYGYTF	TGTGCCAGCAGCGTAGGGGCAGGGGGCTTCTATGGCTACACCTTC
TRBV6-1	TRBJ1-1	-	-	CASSEIGGKDTEAFF	TGTGCCAGCAGTGAAATTGGGGGGAAAGACACTGAAGCTTTCTTT
TRBV28	TRBJ2-7	-	-	CASSLWKRLTPYEQYF	TGTGCCAGCAGTTTATGGAAGAGACTTACCCCCTACGAGCAGTACTTC
TRBV6-6	TRBJ1-2	-	-	CASEPPGMRGYTF	TGTGCCAGCGAGCCCCCAGGGATGAGAGGCTACACCTTC
TRBV2	TRBJ2-7	few	-	CASSENAGSTYEQYF	TGTGCCAGCAGTGAGAACGCGGGCAGTACCTACGAGCAGTACTTC
TRBV5-1	TRBJ2-5	many	TRBD1	CASSLWTGQETQYF	TGCGCCAGCAGCCTCTGGACAGGGCAGGAGACCCAGTACTTC
TRBV6-5	TRBJ2-2	-	-	CASSYTRDPRGGELFF	TGTGCCAGCAGTTACACGCGGGACCCTCGCGGCGGGGAGCTGTTTTTT
TRBV30	TRBJ2-7	-	TRBD1	CAWSEGGPYEQYF	TGTGCCTGGAGTGAAGGGGGCCCCTACGAGCAGTACTTC
TRBV5-6	TRBJ2-5	few	-	CASSFTTPGETQYF	TGTGCCAGCAGTTTTACAACCCCCGGGGAGACCCAGTACTTC
TRBV4-1	TRBJ1-6	-	-	CASSSPGQVGPPLHF	TGCGCCAGCAGCTCCCCGGGCCAGGTCGGACCACCCCTCCACTTT
TRBV10-1	TRBJ2-1	few	TRBD2	CASSDPSGGGNEQFF	TGCGCCAGCAGTGACCCTAGCGGGGGGGGCAATGAGCAGTTCTTC
TRBV30	TRBJ1-1	-	-	CAWSVPHTTNTEAFF	TGTGCCTGGAGTGTACCCCACACGACGAACACTGAAGCTTTCTTT
TRBV4-2	TRBJ2-3	few	TRBD2	CASSHGLAGASTDTQYF	TGTGCCAGCAGCCACGGACTAGCGGGCGCAAGCACAGATACGCAGTATTTT
TRBV4-1	TRBJ2-5	many	-	CASSQGPGRRGTQYF	TGCGCCAGCAGTCAAGGGCCGGGACGACGGGGGACCCAGTACTTC
TRBV7-2	TRBJ2-1	few	-	CASSSDWNEQFF	TGTGCCAGCAGTTCGGACTGGAACGAGCAGTTCTTC